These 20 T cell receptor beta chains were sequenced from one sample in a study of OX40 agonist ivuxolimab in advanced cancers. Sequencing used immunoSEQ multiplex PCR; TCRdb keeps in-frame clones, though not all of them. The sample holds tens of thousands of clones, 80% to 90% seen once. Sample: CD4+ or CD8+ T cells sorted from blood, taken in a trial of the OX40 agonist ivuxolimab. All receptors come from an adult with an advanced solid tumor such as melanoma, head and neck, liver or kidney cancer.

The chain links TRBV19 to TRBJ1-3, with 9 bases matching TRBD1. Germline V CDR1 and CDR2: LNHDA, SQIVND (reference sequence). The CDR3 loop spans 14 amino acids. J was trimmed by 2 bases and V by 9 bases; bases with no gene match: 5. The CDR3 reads CASARQGAGNTIYF. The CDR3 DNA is TGTGCCAGCGCAAGACAGGGGGCTGGAAACACCATATATTTT.

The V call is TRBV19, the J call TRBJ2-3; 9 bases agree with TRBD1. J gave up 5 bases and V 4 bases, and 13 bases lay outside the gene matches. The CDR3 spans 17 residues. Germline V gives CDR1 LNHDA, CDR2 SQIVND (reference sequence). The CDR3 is CASSTLNRDREEDTQYF. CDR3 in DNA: TGTGCCAGTAGTACGCTAAACCGGGACAGGGAGGAAGATACGCAGTATTTT.

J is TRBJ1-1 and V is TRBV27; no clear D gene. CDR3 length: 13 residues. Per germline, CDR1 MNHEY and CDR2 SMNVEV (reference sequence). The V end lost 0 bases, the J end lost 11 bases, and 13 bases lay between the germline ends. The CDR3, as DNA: TGTGCCAGCAGTTTATCAAGTTACGCCAGGGCTTTCTTT. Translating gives CASSLSSYARAFF.

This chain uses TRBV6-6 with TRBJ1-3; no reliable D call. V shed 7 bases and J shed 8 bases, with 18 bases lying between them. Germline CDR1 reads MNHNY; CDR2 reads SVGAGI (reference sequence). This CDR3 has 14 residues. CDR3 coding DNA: TGTGCCAGCACTCCCGGGAGGGTGGTGGACACCATATATTTT. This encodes CASTPGRVVDTIYF.

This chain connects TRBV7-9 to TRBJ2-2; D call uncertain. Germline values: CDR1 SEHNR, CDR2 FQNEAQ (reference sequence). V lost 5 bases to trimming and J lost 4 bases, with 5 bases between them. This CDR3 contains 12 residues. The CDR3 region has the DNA TGTGCCAGCAGCCGGATCACCGGGGAGCTGTTTTTT. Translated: CASSRITGELFF. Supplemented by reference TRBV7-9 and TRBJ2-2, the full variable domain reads DTGVSQNPRHKITKRGQNVTFRCDPISEHNRLYWYRQTLGQGPEFLTYFQNEAQLEKSRLLSDRFSAERPKGSFSTLEIQRTEQGDSAMYLCASSRITGELFFGEGSRLTVL.

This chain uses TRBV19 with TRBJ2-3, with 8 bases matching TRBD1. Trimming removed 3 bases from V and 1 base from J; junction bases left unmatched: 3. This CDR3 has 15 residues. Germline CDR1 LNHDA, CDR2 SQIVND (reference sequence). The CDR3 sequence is CASSIGTGGTDTQYF. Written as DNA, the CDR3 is TGTGCCAGTAGTATCGGGACAGGAGGCACAGATACGCAGTATTTT.

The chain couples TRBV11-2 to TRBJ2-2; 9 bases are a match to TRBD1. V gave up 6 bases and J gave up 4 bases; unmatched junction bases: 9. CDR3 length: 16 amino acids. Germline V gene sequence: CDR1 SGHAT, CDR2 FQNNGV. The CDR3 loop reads CASRKQGAAGTGELFF. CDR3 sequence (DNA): TGTGCCAGCAGAAAACAGGGGGCGGCGGGCACCGGGGAGCTGTTTTTT.

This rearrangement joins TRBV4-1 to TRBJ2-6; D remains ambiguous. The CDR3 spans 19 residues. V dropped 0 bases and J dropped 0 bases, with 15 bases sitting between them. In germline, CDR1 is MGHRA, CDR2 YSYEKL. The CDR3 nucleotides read TGCGCCAGCAGCCAAGATACCATCAATTCGGGCTCTGGGGCCAACGTCCTGACTTTC. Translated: CASSQDTINSGSGANVLTF.

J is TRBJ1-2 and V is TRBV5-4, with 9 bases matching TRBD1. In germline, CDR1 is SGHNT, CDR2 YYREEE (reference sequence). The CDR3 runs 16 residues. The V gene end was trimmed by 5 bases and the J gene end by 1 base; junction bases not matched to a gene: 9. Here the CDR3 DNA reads TGTGCCAGCAGTTATACCGGGACAGGGCTTAACTATGGCTACACCTTC. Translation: CASSYTGTGLNYGYTF. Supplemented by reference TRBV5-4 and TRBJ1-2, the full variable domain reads ETGVTQSPTHLIKTRGQQVTLRCSSQSGHNTVSWYQQALGQGPQFIFQYYREEENGRGNFPPRFSGLQFPNYSSELNVNALELDDSALYLCASSYTGTGLNYGYTFGSGTRLTVV.

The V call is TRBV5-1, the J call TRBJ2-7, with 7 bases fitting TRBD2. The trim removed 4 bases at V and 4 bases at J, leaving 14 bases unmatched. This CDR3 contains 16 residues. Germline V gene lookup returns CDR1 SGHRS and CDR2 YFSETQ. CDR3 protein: CASSPRGAGVGYEQYF. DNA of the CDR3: TGCGCCAGCAGCCCGCGCGGTGCGGGAGTGGGGTACGAGCAGTACTTC.

The CDR3 DNA is TGTGCCAGCAGCTTATTTGGGGCTAACAATGAGCAGTTCTTC. This translates into CASSLFGANNEQFF. This chain uses TRBV11-1 with TRBJ2-1; TRBD1 might be the D (5 bases). V lost 2 bases and J 5 bases, leaving 10 bases between the germline ends. Germline V gene lookup returns CDR1 SGHAT and CDR2 FQDESV (reference sequence). This CDR3 has 14 amino acids.

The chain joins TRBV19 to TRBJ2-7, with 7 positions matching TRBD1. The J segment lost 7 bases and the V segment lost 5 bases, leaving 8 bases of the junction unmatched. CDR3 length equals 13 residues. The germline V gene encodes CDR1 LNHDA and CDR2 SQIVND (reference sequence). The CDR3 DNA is TGTGCCAGTAGTGGGACAGTCCTCTGGGAGCAGTACTTC. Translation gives CASSGTVLWEQYF.

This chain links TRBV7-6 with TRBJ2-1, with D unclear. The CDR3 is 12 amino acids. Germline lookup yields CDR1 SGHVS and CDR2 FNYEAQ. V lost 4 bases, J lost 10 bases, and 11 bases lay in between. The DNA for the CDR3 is TGTGCCAGCAGCTCGAAGTTCGGGGAGCAGTTCTTC. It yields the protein CASSSKFGEQFF.

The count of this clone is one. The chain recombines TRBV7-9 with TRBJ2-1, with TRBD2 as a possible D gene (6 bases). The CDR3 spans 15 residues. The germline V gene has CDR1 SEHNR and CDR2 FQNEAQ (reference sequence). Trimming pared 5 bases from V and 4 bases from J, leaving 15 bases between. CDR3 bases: TGTGCCAGCAGCCCCCGAGTGGCGGGGTACAATGAGCAGTTCTTC. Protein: CASSPRVAGYNEQFF.

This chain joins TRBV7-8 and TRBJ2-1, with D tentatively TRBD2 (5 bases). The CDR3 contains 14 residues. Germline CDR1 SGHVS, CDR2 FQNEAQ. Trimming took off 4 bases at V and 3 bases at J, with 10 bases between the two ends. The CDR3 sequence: CASSSTGNYNEQFF. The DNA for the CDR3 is TGTGCCAGCAGCTCCACGGGAAACTACAATGAGCAGTTCTTC.

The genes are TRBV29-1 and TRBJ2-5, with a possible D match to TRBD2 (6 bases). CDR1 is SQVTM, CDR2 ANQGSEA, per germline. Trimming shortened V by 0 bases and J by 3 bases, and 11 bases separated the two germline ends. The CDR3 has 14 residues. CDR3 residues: CSVEEKGGKETQYF. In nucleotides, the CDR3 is TGCAGCGTTGAAGAGAAGGGCGGGAAAGAGACCCAGTACTTC.

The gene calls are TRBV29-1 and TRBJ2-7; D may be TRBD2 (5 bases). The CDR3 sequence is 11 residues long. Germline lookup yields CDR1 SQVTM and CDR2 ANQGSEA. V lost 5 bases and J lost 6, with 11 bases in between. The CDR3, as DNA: TGCAGCGTTAGGCTAGCTGGCGAGCAGTACGTC. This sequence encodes CSVRLAGEQYV.

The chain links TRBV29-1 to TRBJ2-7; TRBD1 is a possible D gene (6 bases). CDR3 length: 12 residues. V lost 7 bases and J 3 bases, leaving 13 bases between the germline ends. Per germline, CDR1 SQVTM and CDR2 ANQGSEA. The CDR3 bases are TGCAGCGCTACGGACAGACACTACGAGCAGTACTTC. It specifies CSATDRHYEQYF.

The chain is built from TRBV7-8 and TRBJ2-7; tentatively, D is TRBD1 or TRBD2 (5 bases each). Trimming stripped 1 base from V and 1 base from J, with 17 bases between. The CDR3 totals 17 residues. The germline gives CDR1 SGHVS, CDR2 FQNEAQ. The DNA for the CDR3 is TGTGCCAGCAGCTTAGTACCCCTAGGGGAGAAATCCTACGAGCAGTACTTC. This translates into CASSLVPLGEKSYEQYF.

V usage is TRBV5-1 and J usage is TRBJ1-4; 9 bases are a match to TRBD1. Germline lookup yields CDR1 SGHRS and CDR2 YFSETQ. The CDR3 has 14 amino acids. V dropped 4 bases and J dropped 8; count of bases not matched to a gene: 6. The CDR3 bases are TGCGCCAGCAGCCCACAGGGGGCGTGGGAAAAACTGTTTTTT. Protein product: CASSPQGAWEKLFF.